This passage covers 31 T cell receptor beta chains from one sample sequenced in a study of human T cells and chemical hapten exposure. TCRdb re-called the RACE reads through MiXCR, storing one row per CDR3 protein. The data show 75,000 to 100,000 distinct CDR3 sequences, 9.5% to 15% seen once. Time point denoted: patch test 1, 2 weeks after DPC sensitization. Treatment here: therapeutic diphenylcyclopropenone sensitization with weekly scalp DPC. The sample consisted of whole blood, taken in connection with sensitization to the hapten diphenylcyclopropenone (DPC). The receptors here all came from a woman in her thirties or forties with alopecia areata. Some clones in this sample may be carry-over from other donors' samples.

The sample holds a few counts of this clonotype. The gene calls are TRBV20-1 and TRBJ1-1; D remains unclear. Trimming took 3 bases from V and 2 from J, leaving 10 bases between them. Germline V gene data show CDR1 as DFQATT and CDR2 as SNEGSKA (reference sequence). The CDR3 is 13 amino acids. The CDR3 DNA reads as TGCAGTGCTAGTGGCCCAGGAAACACTGAAGCTTTCTTT. Encoded protein: CSASGPGNTEAFF.

On this clonotype: A junction end diverges from the germline sequence, so it may reflect a read error. V is TRBV5-1 and J is TRBJ2-3; 9 bases line up with TRBD2. Per germline, CDR1 SGHRS and CDR2 YFSETQ. CDR3 length: 14 amino acids. CDR3 DNA sequence: TGCGCTAGCAGGGTAGCGGGAGTCACAGATACGCAGTATTTT. This encodes CASRVAGVTDTQYF.

This chain joins TRBV24-1 and TRBJ1-4; 9 nucleotides line up with TRBD1. The germline gives CDR1 KGHDR, CDR2 SFDVKD. This CDR3 is built from 14 residues. V shed 3 bases and J 10 bases; nucleotides not matched to a gene: 5. The CDR3 DNA sequence: TGTGCCACCAGTGATACGGGACAGGGCGGAAAACTGTTTTTT. Translated: CATSDTGQGGKLFF.

The chain joins TRBV5-6 to TRBJ2-3; 7 bases agree with TRBD2. The CDR3 runs 16 residues. V was clipped by 3 bases and J by 5 bases; unmatched bases: 12. Germline V gives CDR1 SGHDT, CDR2 YYEEEE. CDR3 protein: CASSSTGTTRIDTQYF. The DNA for the CDR3 is TGTGCCAGCAGCTCCACCGGGACTACCCGCATAGATACGCAGTATTTT.

The chain joins TRBV3-1 to TRBJ2-7; a weak D match, TRBD1 (5 bases). Germline V lookup: CDR1 LGHDT, CDR2 YNNKEL (reference sequence). The V gene lost 0 bases and the J gene lost 0 bases, with 18 bases spanning the gap. CDR3 size: 18 residues. As DNA, the CDR3 is TGTGCCAGCAGCCAAGAAGGGGCGAGGCTGGGCTCCTCCTACGAGCAGTACTTC. As protein: CASSQEGARLGSSYEQYF.

This clonotype was recorded a few times. The chain carries TRBV5-1 and TRBJ1-1; D remains unclear. The CDR3 is made up of 14 amino acids. Trimming stripped 0 bases from V and 0 bases from J, with 6 bases between. Germline assignment: CDR1 SGHRS and CDR2 YFSETQ. The CDR3 loop reads CASSLVGLNTEAFF. CDR3 DNA sequence: TGCGCCAGCAGCTTGGTAGGACTGAACACTGAAGCTTTCTTT.

The chain carries TRBV5-1 and TRBJ2-2; D uncertain. The CDR3 is 16 residues long. V shed 4 bases and J shed 2 bases, with 15 bases lying between them. Germline CDR1 is SGHRS and CDR2 is YFSETQ. CDR3 in DNA: TGCGCCAGCAGCGGGGTCGCGGCTTACAACACCGGGGAGCTGTTTTTT. Translated: CASSGVAAYNTGELFF.

This clonotype was observed a few times. The V call is TRBV7-9, the J call TRBJ1-2; D possibly corresponds to TRBD1 (6 bases). V was shortened by 5 bases and J by 2 bases, with 27 bases between the two germline ends. Germline V gene sequence: CDR1 SEHNR, CDR2 FQNEAQ (reference sequence). This CDR3 spans 19 amino acids. DNA of the CDR3: TGTGCCAGCAGCCGTGGGACATTGGGTGAACTTGTCCCGAACTATGGCTACACCTTC. This gives the protein CASSRGTLGELVPNYGYTF.

The chain has TRBV9 and TRBJ1-1; D is undetermined. The CDR3 has 15 residues. Per the germline V gene, CDR1 is SGDLS and CDR2 is YYNGEE. With 1 base removed from V and 0 bases from J, the gap between germline ends came to 10 bases. The CDR3 nucleotides read TGTGCCAGCAGCGTAACTGACGGAATGAACACTGAAGCTTTCTTT. The encoded protein is CASSVTDGMNTEAFF.

The chain has TRBV30 and TRBJ2-7; 8 bases are shared with TRBD2. The ends lost 5 bases at V and 11 bases at J; junction bases unmatched: 8. CDR1 is GTSNPN, CDR2 SVGIG, per germline (reference sequence). This CDR3 has 11 amino acids. The CDR3 region is CAWAGPGGEYF. For the CDR3, the DNA is TGTGCCTGGGCCGGGCCCGGGGGGGAGTACTTC.

This clonotype has just a few counts. This rearrangement joins TRBV7-2 to TRBJ2-7; TRBD2 matches 12 bases. Losses at the gene ends were 5 bases for V and 4 bases for J; bases not matched to a gene: 9. Germline CDR1 SGHTA, CDR2 FQGNSA. The CDR3 has 16 amino acids. This CDR3 is CASSRMTSGSTYEQYF. The CDR3, as DNA: TGTGCCAGCAGCCGGATGACTAGCGGGAGTACTTACGAGCAGTACTTC.

The chain combines TRBV29-1 with TRBJ2-4; no clear D. CDR3 length: 13 residues. The germline gives CDR1 SQVTM, CDR2 ANQGSEA. The ends were cut back, 7 bases at V and 9 bases at J, with 19 bases in the middle. In DNA form, the CDR3 reads TGCAGCGGAACCCTGGGAACCCCGGGCATTCAGTACTTC. This codes for CSGTLGTPGIQYF.

The V call is TRBV4-1, the J call TRBJ2-3; 10 bases are shared with TRBD2. Germline trimming cut 4 bases from V and 5 bases from J; bases unmatched to any gene: 9. The germline CDR1 and CDR2 sequences are MGHRA and YSYEKL. This CDR3 region has 16 residues. The CDR3, as DNA: TGCGCCAGCAGCCGTCTAGCGGGAGCCCTGGGAGATACGCAGTATTTT. Protein: CASSRLAGALGDTQYF.

The rearrangement links TRBV5-1 to TRBJ2-6, with TRBD2 as a possible D gene (5 bases). V was trimmed by 6 bases and J by 2 bases, leaving 9 bases between them. Germline V gives CDR1 SGHRS, CDR2 YFSETQ. The CDR3 consists of 14 residues. As DNA, the CDR3 is TGCGCCAGCAAGAGGGAAGCTGGGGCCAACGTCCTGACTTTC. Protein sequence: CASKREAGANVLTF.

This clonotype was found many times. This chain joins TRBV28 and TRBJ2-3; TRBD2 might be the D (5 bases). CDR1 MDHEN and CDR2 SYDVKM come from the germline V gene. V lost 5 bases and J lost 3, with 18 bases in between. CDR3 length equals 16 residues. The CDR3 reads CASSPYTSSTTDTQYF. The CDR3 nucleotides read TGTGCCAGCAGTCCCTACACCTCTAGCACGACAGATACGCAGTATTTT.

The chain carries TRBV11-2 and TRBJ2-7; 7 bases agree with TRBD1. Per the germline V gene, CDR1 is SGHAT and CDR2 is FQNNGV. The CDR3 loop spans 13 amino acids. V trimming: 0 bases; J trimming: 6 bases; junction bases outside the gene matches: 2. CDR3 sequence reads: CASSLEAGGEQYF. The CDR3, as DNA: TGTGCCAGCAGCTTAGAAGCAGGGGGCGAGCAGTACTTC.

This clonotype was detected many times. The rearrangement uses TRBV7-3 and TRBJ1-1; D possibly corresponds to TRBD1 (5 bases). The germline CDR1 and CDR2 sequences are SGHTA and FQGTGA. V dropped 4 bases and J dropped 6 bases, with 18 bases sitting between them. The CDR3 length is 15 residues. The CDR3 here is CASSSTGGRTAEAFF. In DNA, the CDR3 is TGTGCCAGCAGCTCAACCGGGGGGAGAACCGCTGAAGCTTTCTTT. Using reference TRBV7-3 and TRBJ1-1 for the parts outside the CDR3, the full variable domain is GAGVSQTPSNKVTEKGKYVELRCDPISGHTALYWYRQSLGQGPEFLIYFQGTGAADDSGLPNDRFFAVRPEGSVSTLKIQRTERGDSAVYLCASSSTGGRTAEAFFGQGTRLTVV.

This clonotype was detected only a few times. V is TRBV28 and J is TRBJ2-7; D might be TRBD2 (6 bases). Trimming stripped 5 bases from V and 11 bases from J, with 22 bases between. The CDR3 is made up of 14 amino acids. CDR1 and CDR2 (germline): MDHEN, SYDVKM. In DNA, the CDR3 is TGTGCCAGCAGTCCACCGGGCCCCCGCTCGGGGGAGTACTTC. Its protein is CASSPPGPRSGEYF. The full variable domain, in which reference TRBV28 and TRBJ2-7 provide the parts outside the CDR3, is DVKVTQSSRYLVKRTGEKVFLECVQDMDHENMFWYRQDPGLGLRLIYFSYDVKMKEKGDIPEGYSVSREKKERFSLILESASTNQTSMYLCASSPPGPRSGEYFGPGTRLTVT.

The rearrangement links TRBV29-1 to TRBJ2-7, with 13 bases identical to TRBD2. The CDR3 loop spans 12 amino acids. CDR1 and CDR2 (germline): SQVTM, ANQGSEA. V lost 7 bases, J lost 6 bases, and 3 bases stayed unmatched. CDR3 nucleotide sequence: TGCAGCGGATGGACTAGCGGGAGCGAGCAGTACTTC. As protein: CSGWTSGSEQYF.

This clonotype was counted a few times. This sequence joins TRBV7-9 and TRBJ2-5; D is ambiguous. V lost 5 bases and J lost 2, with 21 bases in between. CDR3 length: 17 residues. Per the germline V gene, CDR1 is SEHNR and CDR2 is FQNEAQ (reference sequence). CDR3: CASSHGTRPSIQETQYF. DNA for the CDR3: TGTGCCAGCAGCCACGGTACCAGGCCCAGCATACAAGAGACCCAGTACTTC. Full variable domain (remainder filled in from reference TRBV7-9 and TRBJ2-5): DTGVSQNPRHKITKRGQNVTFRCDPISEHNRLYWYRQTLGQGPEFLTYFQNEAQLEKSRLLSDRFSAERPKGSFSTLEIQRTEQGDSAMYLCASSHGTRPSIQETQYFGPGTRLLVL.

This clonotype has ten or more counts. J is TRBJ2-7 and V is TRBV7-6; the D is unclear. Trimming removed 0 bases at V and 7 bases at J, with 7 bases between. Per the germline V gene, CDR1 is SGHVS and CDR2 is FNYEAQ. The CDR3 runs 12 residues. The CDR3 DNA is TGTGCCAGCAGCTTAGCTTATGGGGAGCAGTACTTC. Translation: CASSLAYGEQYF.

This clonotype was seen ten or more times. The CDR3, as DNA: TGCGCCAGCAGCCTGGGGACTCACTCTTCTAGCACAGATACGCAGTATTTT. Protein: CASSLGTHSSSTDTQYF. The V gene is TRBV4-3, the J gene TRBJ2-3, with a tentative D call TRBD2 (6 bases). The CDR3 sequence is 17 residues long. The V gene lost 4 bases and the J gene lost 0 bases, with 17 bases spanning the gap. CDR1 and CDR2 (germline): LGHNA, YSLEER.

This clonotype showed up many times. The rearrangement links TRBV6-2 or TRBV6-3 to TRBJ2-7; 13 nucleotides align to TRBD2. The trim removed 6 bases at V and 5 bases at J, leaving 10 bases unmatched. The V gene's germline CDR1 is MNHEY and CDR2 SVGEGT. The length of the CDR3 is 16 residues. As DNA, the CDR3 is TGTGCCAGCAGCCCTGCCGGACTAGCGGGAGCCCACGAGCAGTACTTC. Protein: CASSPAGLAGAHEQYF.

This clonotype showed up just a few times. The chain links TRBV18 to TRBJ2-7; D might be TRBD1 (6 bases). The CDR3 has 15 residues. The germline V gene has CDR1 KGHSH and CDR2 LQKENI. The V end was cut by 3 bases, the J end by 0 bases, with 12 bases between. This CDR3 reads CASSPERQASYEQYF. In DNA form, the CDR3 reads TGTGCCAGCTCACCCGAACGACAGGCCTCCTACGAGCAGTACTTC.

Many counts were recorded for this clonotype. J is TRBJ1-1 and V is TRBV2; 7 positions agree with TRBD1. Trimming cost V 5 bases and J 0 bases; bases outside gene matches: 6. Per germline, CDR1 SNHLY and CDR2 FYNNEI. There are 15 residues in the CDR3. CDR3 sequence: CASSSDRLMNTEAFF. The CDR3 region has the DNA TGTGCCAGCAGTTCGGACAGGCTCATGAACACTGAAGCTTTCTTT.

The genes are TRBV19 and TRBJ1-5, with unresolved D. The CDR3 sequence is 13 residues long. Germline loops: CDR1 LNHDA, CDR2 SQIVND (reference sequence). V lost 4 bases and J 1 base, leaving 5 bases between the germline ends. CDR3 in DNA: TGTGCCAGTAGTAAAGGGAGCAATCAGCCCCAGCATTTT. Protein: CASSKGSNQPQHF.

V gene TRBV20-1 combines with J gene TRBJ1-4; 7 positions match TRBD1. Germline V gene sequence: CDR1 DFQATT, CDR2 SNEGSKA (reference sequence). This CDR3 has 16 residues. Trimming took 3 bases from V and 5 from J; bases not matched to a gene: 12. The CDR3 coding sequence is TGCAGTGCTAGTACCCCCCGACAGGGACTAAATGAAAAACTGTTTTTT. Translated: CSASTPRQGLNEKLFF.

V is TRBV30 and J is TRBJ2-7; the match to TRBD1 covers 9 bases. Germline V gene data show CDR1 as GTSNPN and CDR2 as SVGIG (reference sequence). The CDR3 runs 15 residues. With V trimmed by 1 base and J by 1 base, 5 bases remained unmatched. In nucleotides, the CDR3 is TGTGCCTGGAGTGCCACCGGGACAGGGTCCTACGAGCAGTACTTC. Its protein product is CAWSATGTGSYEQYF.

This clonotype was counted between two and nine times. This chain joins TRBV20-1 and TRBJ2-7, with 10 bases identical to TRBD2. V shed 6 bases and J 2 bases; nucleotides not matched to a gene: 7. CDR1 is DFQATT and CDR2 is SNEGSKA in the germline V gene (reference sequence). The CDR3 consists of 14 residues. The CDR3 here is CSATNLAGAYEQYF. CDR3 nucleotides: TGCAGTGCCACCAACCTAGCGGGGGCCTACGAGCAGTACTTC.

This clonotype appeared many times. The genes are TRBV6-5 and TRBJ2-7; 8 positions match TRBD1. Looked up from germline, CDR1 is MNHEY and CDR2 is SVGAGI. The CDR3 runs 14 residues. Unmatched junction bases numbered 9, after V lost 5 bases and J lost 6 bases. CDR3 DNA sequence: TGTGCCAGCAGTCCGGACAGGGTGGCGGGCGAGCAGTACTTC. Its translation is CASSPDRVAGEQYF.

This clonotype was observed a few times. V and J are TRBV7-2 and TRBJ2-7, with D maybe TRBD1 (6 bases). The CDR3 extends over 15 amino acids. V was shortened by 2 bases and J by 3 bases, with 14 bases between the two germline ends. Per the germline V gene, CDR1 is SGHTA and CDR2 is FQGNSA. The CDR3 nucleotides read TGTGCCAGCAGCTTACAGGGGAGCGACTACTACGAGCAGTACTTC. It is translated as CASSLQGSDYYEQYF.